This TCR beta chain came from a study of Graves' ophthalmopathy and Graves' hyperthyroidism (dated by TCRdb to the late 2010s). Regarding the study in general: Peripheral blood was collected before any treatment was given, at the time of initial diagnosis. In more than five hyperthyroidism patients, the T-cell repertoires found in thyroid tissue were compared with those found in blood. For independent validation, a separate cohort was made up of some 19 hyperthyroidism patients plus 17 patients who later progressed from hyperthyroidism to ophthalmopathy. TCR beta repertoire signatures were used to distinguish Graves' ophthalmopathy from Graves' hyperthyroidism and to predict progression to ophthalmopathy. To explore V-J signatures that separate ophthalmopathy from hyperthyroidism, a discovery set of about 96 patients was enrolled, consisting of about 45 with ophthalmopathy and roughly 60 with stable hyperthyroidism. Following sample collection, hyperthyroidism patients were given methimazole at a starting dose of 30 mg daily, and ophthalmopathy patients were given high-dose intravenous methylprednisolone. In total, approximately 130 blood samples were TCR-sequenced: around 42 ophthalmopathy, 80 or so hyperthyroidism and some 17 hyperthyroidism-to-ophthalmopathy patients.

The paper as a whole reports these results and caveats: Most expanded thyroid clonotypes with a frequency above 0.001 also appeared in blood, which suggests that blood repertoires may reflect the immune response in the thyroid. In validation, the model predicted ophthalmopathy progression with 55% to 71% sensitivity and approximately 75% specificity; around twelve predicted patients were CT-confirmed with GO in a median of approximately 6.5 months. No statistical method was used to set the sample size in advance, and the investigators knew which group each participant was assigned to. The 13-signature model separated ophthalmopathy from stable hyperthyroidism with roughly 89% sensitivity and around 84% specificity in cross-validation, and 80%/75% in the test set.

The ophthalmopathy patients had moderately to severely active disease, with a Clinical Activity Score of 3 or higher, a NOSPECS grade of 4 or higher, and a disease duration of less than 3 months. Patients were excluded if they had other autoimmune diseases, uncontrolled infections, pregnancy or lactation. Clinical symptoms, serum thyroxine, TRAb, thyroid ultrasound and orbital computed tomography were used for diagnosis. PBMCs were isolated from more than 9 ml of fresh peripheral blood by Ficoll-Paque density gradient centrifugation. Total RNA was extracted with Trizol reagent and quality-checked on an Agilent 2100 Bioanalyzer. Comments on this clonotype: The antigen it binds to is not known. It has no much larger one-base neighbor in the sample; base qualities were not kept.

For CDR1 and CDR2, the germline V gene (reference sequence) lists PRHDT and FYEKMQ. A distance of 9 bases separates the germline ends of V and J, which lose 3 bases and 4 bases respectively. The CDR3 measures 13 amino acids from cysteine to phenylalanine. The sequence is cut down to CDR3 DNA, 39 bases in frame from base 1. For repertoire sequencing, TCR beta CDR3 regions were amplified from RNA transcripts. The first round of RT-PCR was done with HTBI primers and the Qiagen OneStep RT-PCR kit, and was followed by a second round of multiplex PCR, then size selection and purification. The libraries underwent paired-end sequencing with 100 bp reads on an Illumina HiSeq2000. As for how the authors treated the data: Reads were processed with SOAPnuke, discarding reads with adapters, uncalled bases, mean Phred below 15, or no exact constant-primer or identifier match. High-quality paired reads were merged with COPE v1.2.5. Each unique nucleotide sequence was defined as a clonotype, and clonotypes were aligned to IMGT TRB V, D and J references with MiTCR v1.1. The analysis was limited to V-J combinations with a frequency above 0.0001, which together covered more than 98% of repertoires. A TCR clonal expansion and chaos score per V-J combination was defined as the ratio of F50 clonal expansion to chaos observed in the TCRdist matrix. Welch's t-statistics and random forest were used to reduce the features to about a dozen V-J combinations, which were then used as input to a naive Bayes classifier. Thyroid-blood repertoire similarity was quantified with the Morisita-Horn index. Starting from the raw public reads, TCRdb applied fastp trimming at Q25, assembled clones with MiXCR and retained in-frame beta chains. CDR3 protein duplicates are merged, each entry listing the most common genes and DNA. The V and J calls and clone size come from TCRdb's table, not from the authors' own analysis. The sample yields hundreds of thousands of distinct CDR3 sequences; just over 40% were counted once. The ten biggest clones cover more than 3% of the sample.

This TCR came from an adult man with Graves' ophthalmopathy. This chain joins TRBV13 to TRBJ1-1, and possibly TRBD1, on 6 matching bases. Sequenced input: peripheral blood. In nucleotide form, the sequence is TGTGCCAGCAGCTTTACGGGGGCCACTGAAGCTTTCTTT. Protein translation: CASSFTGATEAFF.